This T cell receptor (beta chain) was recorded in a study of T cell responses to AZD1222 COVID-19 vaccine. The germline gives CDR1 LNHDA, CDR2 SQIVND (reference sequence). The V and J ends lost 7 bases and 5 bases respectively, with 17 bases between them. CDR3 length equals 15 residues. Turning to this clone: Its antigen is unknown.

General study findings and limits: Spike-specific TCR breadth and depth grew following two AZD1222 doses. Close to half of spike-specific TCRs reportedly recognize unmutated variant regions. Across the whole spike, CD4 TCRs peaked at regions 160-218 and 743-854. Baseline seropositivity characterized only a handful of AZD1222 recipients.

The repertoire was sequenced with immunoSEQ multiplex PCR; TCRdb's copy has only in-frame clones and lacks some. The profile shows about 130,000 clones, 85% to 95% of them singletons. The input for sequencing was peripheral blood, taken 28 days after the second AZD1222 dose. The receptor was derived from an adult who received the AZD1222 COVID-19 vaccine. The chain combines TRBV19 with TRBJ1-4; D perhaps matches TRBD1 (5 bases). The DNA of the CDR3 is TGTGCCAGTACCCTTGGGGGACGGATAAATGAAAAACTGTTTTTT. The encoded protein is CASTLGGRINEKLFF.